Shown below are 20 T cell receptor beta chains from a single sample sequenced in a study of T cell repertoires in cytomegalovirus infection. TCRdb reprocessed the reads with MiXCR, giving one entry per CDR3 protein. The sample consists of 700,000 to 950,000 distinct CDR3 sequences, approximately 32% of them appearing once. Their target antigens are unknown. The input for sequencing was cultured CD8+ T cells from PBMCs, taken from culture after CMV antigen stimulation. These receptors were taken from a human donor in good health (CMV status not recorded). Some clones in this sample may be carry-over from other donors' samples.

V gene TRBV29-1 combines with J gene TRBJ2-7, with D tentatively TRBD2 (6 bases). The CDR3 spans 15 residues. The V end lost 2 bases, the J end lost 0 bases, and 14 bases lay between the germline ends. Germline-derived CDR1 and CDR2 are SQVTM and ANQGSEA. The CDR3 DNA reads TGCAGCGTTGAAATCCGGGACTTGAGCTCCTACGAGCAGTACTTC. Translated: CSVEIRDLSSYEQYF.

This clonotype was counted only a few times. V gene TRBV27 combines with J gene TRBJ1-5, with D perhaps TRBD1 (6 bases). The V end lost 5 bases, the J end lost 1 base, and 12 bases lay between the germline ends. Germline-derived CDR1 and CDR2 are MNHEY and SMNVEV (reference sequence). CDR3 size: 15 residues. CDR3 loop: CASSQYQGSNQPQHF. The CDR3 DNA reads as TGTGCCAGCAGTCAATATCAGGGGAGCAATCAGCCCCAGCATTTT.

This clonotype has a handful of counts. The gene calls are TRBV9 and TRBJ1-5, with D maybe TRBD1 (6 bases). Looked up from germline, CDR1 is SGDLS and CDR2 is YYNGEE. Trimming took 1 base from V and 5 from J, leaving 16 bases between them. The CDR3 length is 16 residues. CDR3 nucleotide sequence: TGTGCCAGCAGCGTATGGGGAGCCGGGGGCGATCAGCCCCAGCATTTT. Its translation: CASSVWGAGGDQPQHF.

This clonotype has at least ten counts. V usage is TRBV12-3 or TRBV12-4 and J usage is TRBJ1-4; TRBD1 is a possible D gene (5 bases). The length of the CDR3 is 13 residues. V lost 4 bases, J lost 11 bases, and 14 bases lay in between. The CDR3 nucleotides read TGTGCCAGCAGTTACCAGGGTAGTGGGAAACTGTTTTTT. It encodes CASSYQGSGKLFF.

In this sample, this clonotype turned up a few times. The chain recombines TRBV12-3 or TRBV12-4 with TRBJ2-1; the D gene is possibly TRBD1 (5 bases). The CDR3 totals 17 residues. V lost 3 bases, J lost 6 bases, and 21 bases lay in between. The CDR3 DNA follows: TGTGCCAGCAGTTTGGTTGGTCTCCAGGGCGGTTTCAATGAGCAGTTCTTC. Protein: CASSLVGLQGGFNEQFF.

The table lists this clonotype with many counts. J is TRBJ1-2 and V is TRBV4-3; TRBD1 might be the D (5 bases). V was cut by 3 bases and J by 2 bases, with 19 bases left in between. The CDR3 covers 17 residues. Germline lookup yields CDR1 LGHNA and CDR2 YSLEER. CDR3 in amino acids: CASSHTAGSTVNYGYTF. The CDR3 DNA reads TGCGCCAGCAGCCACACAGCAGGGAGTACTGTCAACTATGGCTACACCTTC.

This clonotype was counted ten times or more. The chain has TRBV7-9 and TRBJ2-7; 7 bases fit TRBD1. The junction had 1 base not matched to a gene; V was cut back by 1 base and J by 4 bases. This CDR3 has 13 amino acids. Germline CDR1 reads SEHNR; CDR2 reads FQNEAQ (reference sequence). CDR3 amino acids: CASSLGDRYEQYF. CDR3 bases: TGTGCCAGCAGCTTAGGGGACAGATACGAGCAGTACTTC. Complete variable domain (other parts from reference TRBV7-9 and TRBJ2-7): DTGVSQNPRHKITKRGQNVTFRCDPISEHNRLYWYRQTLGQGPEFLTYFQNEAQLEKSRLLSDRFSAERPKGSFSTLEIQRTEQGDSAMYLCASSLGDRYEQYFGPGTRLTVT.

This clonotype was recorded once. The rearrangement uses TRBV5-6 and TRBJ2-1, with 8 bases matching TRBD2. The CDR3 sequence is 20 residues long. V shed 4 bases, J shed 3 bases, and the junction held 21 bases outside the gene matches. CDR1 SGHDT and CDR2 YYEEEE come from the germline V gene. The CDR3 loop is CASSLPTGGIFPSLYNEQFF. The CDR3 region has the DNA TGTGCCAGCAGCCTTCCGACGGGGGGGATTTTCCCATCCCTCTACAATGAGCAGTTCTTC.

This chain links TRBV9 with TRBJ1-2, with D unresolved. V was trimmed by 0 bases and J by 2 bases, leaving 5 bases between them. There are 13 residues in the CDR3. In germline, CDR1 is SGDLS, CDR2 YYNGEE. The CDR3 loop is CASSVDRNYGYTF. The CDR3 DNA follows: TGTGCCAGCAGCGTAGACAGAAACTATGGCTACACCTTC. Complete variable domain (other parts from reference TRBV9 and TRBJ1-2): DSGVTQTPKHLITATGQRVTLRCSPRSGDLSVYWYQQSLDQGLQFLIQYYNGEERAKGNILERFSAQQFPDLHSELNLSSLELGDSALYFCASSVDRNYGYTFGSGTRLTVV.

This clonotype was recorded a few times. The rearrangement uses TRBV7-8 and TRBJ1-5, with D tentatively TRBD1 (6 bases). With 5 bases removed from V and 4 bases from J, the gap between germline ends came to 18 bases. Germline CDR1 SGHVS, CDR2 FQNEAQ. The CDR3 sequence is 16 residues long. CDR3 in amino acids: CASSPRGEKVNQPQHF. The CDR3 DNA reads TGTGCCAGCAGCCCTAGGGGGGAAAAGGTTAATCAGCCCCAGCATTTT.

This clonotype was found a few times. This rearrangement joins TRBV6-2 or TRBV6-3 to TRBJ2-3; TRBD1 aligns across 7 bases. The CDR3 consists of 18 residues. V dropped 4 bases and J dropped 1; count of bases not matched to a gene: 14. Germline V CDR1 and CDR2: MNHEY, SVGEGT. The CDR3 loop is CASSFAPLDRQGTDTQYF. The DNA for the CDR3 is TGTGCCAGCAGTTTCGCGCCCTTGGACAGGCAGGGCACAGATACGCAGTATTTT.

Written as DNA, the CDR3 is TGTGTCGGAAGCCGGGGACAAGAGGGGAACACTGAAGCTTTCTTT. Translating gives CVGSRGQEGNTEAFF. The chain uses TRBV7-6 and TRBJ1-1, with TRBD1 as a possible D gene (6 bases). CDR3 length equals 15 residues. Germline CDR1 reads SGHVS; CDR2 reads FNYEAQ.

This clonotype was seen more than once but under ten times. The gene calls are TRBV5-6 and TRBJ2-1; TRBD1 is a possible D gene (7 bases). CDR3 length equals 15 residues. Deletions cut 4 bases from V and 3 bases from J, with 14 bases between. Germline values: CDR1 SGHDT, CDR2 YYEEEE. This CDR3 is CASSPEGQIYNEQFF. The DNA of the CDR3 is TGTGCCAGCAGCCCGGAGGGACAGATCTACAATGAGCAGTTCTTC.

V gene TRBV4-1 combines with J gene TRBJ1-2, with D unclear. CDR1 is MGHRA and CDR2 is YSYEKL in the germline V gene. The germline V and J ends were trimmed by 5 bases and 4 bases, with 14 bases remaining between them. The length of the CDR3 is 14 residues. CDR3 in amino acids: CASSSRTGGYGYTF. The CDR3 DNA sequence: TGCGCCAGCAGCTCGCGGACCGGCGGCTATGGCTACACCTTC.

The CDR3 coding sequence is TGTGCCAGCAGAAGACTAGCGGAGAGCTTTTACAATGAGCAGTTCTTC. Its protein is CASRRLAESFYNEQFF. The genes are TRBV6-5 and TRBJ2-1; 9 positions agree with TRBD2. Trimming removed 6 bases from V and 4 bases from J; junction bases left unmatched: 10. CDR1 and CDR2 from the germline V gene are MNHEY and SVGAGI. This CDR3 region has 16 residues.

This clonotype was seen ten or more times. V usage is TRBV7-2 and J usage is TRBJ1-2; maybe TRBD1 (6 bases). The CDR3 is 17 residues long. Germline CDR1 is SGHTA and CDR2 is FQGNSA. V lost 1 base to trimming and J lost 0 bases, with 15 bases between them. The CDR3 region has the DNA TGTGCCAGCAGCTTAGAGGCAGGGGAGCCCCCTAACTATGGCTACACCTTC. Residues: CASSLEAGEPPNYGYTF. The entire variable domain, with the rest obtained from reference TRBV7-2 and TRBJ1-2, is as follows: GAGVSQSPSNKVTEKGKDVELRCDPISGHTALYWYRQSLGQGLEFLIYFQGNSAPDKSGLPSDRFSAERTGGSVSTLTIQRTQQEDSAVYLCASSLEAGEPPNYGYTFGSGTRLTVV.

This clonotype was observed a handful of times. The chain couples TRBV6-1 to TRBJ2-7, with a weak D call TRBD1 (6 bases). The CDR3 runs 14 residues. V dropped 5 bases and J dropped 0 bases, with 11 bases sitting between them. Per the germline V gene, CDR1 is MNHNS and CDR2 is SASEGT. The DNA of the CDR3 is TGTGCCAGCAGTCCCCGGGACAACTCCTACGAGCAGTACGTC. Amino acid sequence: CASSPRDNSYEQYV.

The rearrangement uses TRBV7-2 and TRBJ2-3; 11 nucleotides agree with TRBD2. The germline V gene encodes CDR1 SGHTA and CDR2 FQGNSA. The CDR3 loop spans 16 amino acids. Trimming removed 6 bases from V and 0 bases from J; junction bases left unmatched: 5. The CDR3 here is CASRSSGGPSTDTQYF. CDR3 nucleotide sequence: TGTGCCAGCAGGTCTAGCGGGGGGCCTAGCACAGATACGCAGTATTTT.

A word on this clonotype: An end of the junction does not agree with germline; a read error may underlie this. V usage is TRBV12-3 or TRBV12-4 and J usage is TRBJ1-3; no definite D call. CDR3 size: 12 residues. The CDR3 region has the DNA TGTGCCAGCAGTATCTCTGGAAACACCACATATTTT. It yields the protein CASSISGNTTYF.

The chain uses TRBV11-2 and TRBJ2-5; possible D gene TRBD1, 6 bases. Trimming shortened V by 4 bases and J by 4 bases, and 16 bases separated the two germline ends. The CDR3 consists of 15 residues. Germline CDR1 SGHAT, CDR2 FQNNGV. CDR3 bases: TGTGCCAGCAGCTCCACCGCAGGGGATCGAGAGACCCAGTACTTC. Protein: CASSSTAGDRETQYF. Using reference TRBV11-2 and TRBJ2-5 for the parts outside the CDR3, the full variable domain is EAGVAQSPRYKIIEKRQSVAFWCNPISGHATLYWYQQILGQGPKLLIQFQNNGVVDDSQLPKDRFSAERLKGVDSTLKIQPAKLEDSAVYLCASSSTAGDRETQYFGPGTRLLVL.